This TCR beta chain was retrieved from a study of blood T cells in healthy people across ages. Comments on this clonotype: Its antigen is still unknown.

Trimming removed 5 bases from V and 8 bases from J; junction bases left unmatched: 11. The CDR3 consists of 16 residues. Germline loops: CDR1 LNHDA, CDR2 SQIVND (reference sequence). Primers used in a second PCR of roughly 6 to 11 cycles were a sample-barcoded 5' primer and a J-beta primer mix. TCRdb independently ran MiXCR on the 5' RACE reads; one entry per CDR3 protein. The table records about 1 million distinct CDR3 sequences, 35% to 55% of them present only once. Study-wide findings and caveats: Long-lived donors had more naive CD4+ cells and higher diversity than aged donors. Roughly linear age-related decline in beta diversity appeared, significant by age 40. PBMCs left unsorted prevented a conclusive naive versus antigen-experienced comparison. Possibly, changes in expanded clonotypes were confounded because donor CMV status was unknown.

The origin of this receptor is a woman aged 60-70 years in good health. What was sequenced was blood. V gene TRBV19 combines with J gene TRBJ2-1; 11 bases match TRBD2. This chain's CDR3 is CASSAPLAGGIHEQFF. As DNA, the CDR3 is TGTGCCAGTAGTGCCCCCCTAGCGGGAGGAATCCATGAGCAGTTCTTC.